This is a list of T cell receptor beta chains from one sample in a study of T cell clones after liver transplantation. Generated by immunoSEQ multiplex PCR, the TCRdb table keeps only in-frame clones and is missing some. The sample consists of about 71,000 clones, roughly 80% of them appearing once. This specimen consisted of CD4+ T cells from blood, obtained 12 months after liver transplant. All receptors derive from a human patient who received a liver transplant. Some T cells may trace back to the graft donor. The CDR3 runs from the conserved cysteine through the conserved F or W.

V	J	CDR3
TRBV27	TRBJ2-1	CASRLGLVSYNEQFF
TRBV6-5	TRBJ1-2	CASSDSYGYTF
TRBV28	TRBJ2-7	CASSLGTALVEQYF
TRBV28	TRBJ2-7	CASSLSSVGEAYEQYF
TRBV6-1	TRBJ1-2	CASSGRYYGYTF
TRBV7-2	TRBJ1-1	CASSSQSGVGTEAFF
TRBV2	TRBJ1-5	CASNAEGRINQPQHF
TRBV2	TRBJ2-5	CASSGGVVETQYF
TRBV19	TRBJ1-2	CASTPPGQGGYTF
TRBV4-1	TRBJ2-1	CASSQLRTSGRRSSYNEQFF
TRBV5-4	TRBJ1-1	CASSPRTGGNTEAFF
TRBV5-4	TRBJ2-1	CASSLASGRAKNEQFF
TRBV28	TRBJ1-2	CASSPTGYYGYTF
TRBV5-6	TRBJ1-1	CASSLYRRNTEAFF
TRBV7-9	TRBJ1-4	CASSLEVPNEKLFF
TRBV28	TRBJ2-2	CASSLWSGRGELFF
TRBV7-2	TRBJ2-3	CASSPWVSGSTDTQYF
TRBV19	TRBJ1-2	CASSMWATGTGGNGRGYTF
TRBV5-1	TRBJ1-1	CASSLGPTNTEAFF
TRBV7-9	TRBJ2-5	CASSSRDRKTQYF
TRBV1	TRBJ2-5	CTSSQSRETSTKETQYF
TRBV5-1	TRBJ2-3	CASTTMAGGTDTQYF
TRBV5-6	TRBJ1-2	CASSLTGRGTGYTF
TRBV4-1	TRBJ2-1	CASSPYSGTRYNEQFF
TRBV27	TRBJ2-7	CASRRTSGSYEQYF
TRBV18	TRBJ1-1	CASSPTRGAEAFF
TRBV5-6	TRBJ2-7	CASSLPGAGGYEQYF
TRBV10-2	TRBJ1-2	CASSATGGAGYGYTF
TRBV11-2	TRBJ2-7	CASSRHSGRDHEQYF
TRBV10-2	TRBJ2-1	CASSATSTHEQFF
TRBV5-1	TRBJ2-1	CASSLAGAYNEQFF
TRBV28	TRBJ1-5	CASRTDREYQPQHF
TRBV5-1	TRBJ2-7	CASRIEETFYEQYF
TRBV9	TRBJ1-4	CASSPGTGKATNEKLFF
TRBV5-1	TRBJ1-4	CASSSPGEEKLFF
TRBV5-1	TRBJ2-7	CASSLGQGGREQYF
TRBV7-2	TRBJ1-4	CASSLRTQTAVNNEKLFF
TRBV5-4	TRBJ2-4	CASSLRAGTGNIQYF